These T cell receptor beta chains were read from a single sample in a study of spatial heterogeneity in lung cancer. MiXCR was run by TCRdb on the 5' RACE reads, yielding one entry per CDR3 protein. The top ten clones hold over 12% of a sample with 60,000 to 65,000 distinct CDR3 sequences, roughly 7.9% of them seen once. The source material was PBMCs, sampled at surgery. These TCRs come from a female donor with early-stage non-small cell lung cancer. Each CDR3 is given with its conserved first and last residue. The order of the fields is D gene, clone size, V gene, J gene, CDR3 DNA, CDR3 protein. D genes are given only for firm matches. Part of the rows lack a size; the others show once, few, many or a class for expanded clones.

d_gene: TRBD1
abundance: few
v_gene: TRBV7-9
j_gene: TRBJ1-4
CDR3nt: TGTGCCAGCAGCACGGGGGACAGCCTTAATGAAAAACTGTTTTTT
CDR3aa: CASSTGDSLNEKLFF

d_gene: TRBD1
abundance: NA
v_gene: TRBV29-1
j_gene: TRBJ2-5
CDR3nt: TGCAGCGTTGATGAGACAGGGCAAGAGACCCAGTACTTC
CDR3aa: CSVDETGQETQYF

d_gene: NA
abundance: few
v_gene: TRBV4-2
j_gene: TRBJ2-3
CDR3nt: TGTGCCAGCAGCCAACTATTTGGGGGGAGGATTGGGAGCACAGATACGCAGTATTTT
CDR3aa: CASSQLFGGRIGSTDTQYF

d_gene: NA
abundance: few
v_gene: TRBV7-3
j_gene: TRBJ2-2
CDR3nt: TGTGCCAGCAGCCCCGGGGCGTTGGCCGGGGAGCTGTTTTTT
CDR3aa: CASSPGALAGELFF

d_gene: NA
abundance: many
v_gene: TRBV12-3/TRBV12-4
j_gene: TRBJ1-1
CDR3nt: TGTGCCAGCCAAGAACAGGGTTTTACTGAAGCTTTCTTT
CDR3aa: CASQEQGFTEAFF

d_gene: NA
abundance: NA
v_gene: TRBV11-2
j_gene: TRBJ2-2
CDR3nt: TGTGCCAGCACCTCGGCCAGCGCGGGTCGCGGGGAGCTGTTTTTT
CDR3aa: CASTSASAGRGELFF

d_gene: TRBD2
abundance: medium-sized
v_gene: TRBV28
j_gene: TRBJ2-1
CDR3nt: TGTGCCAGCAGTTTAACCCCTCCGTTTGGAGCGGGGGGGGGAGGTGAGCAGTTCTTC
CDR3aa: CASSLTPPFGAGGGGEQFF

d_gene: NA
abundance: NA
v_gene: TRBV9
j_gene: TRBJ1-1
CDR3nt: TGTGCCAGCAGCGTAACGGTGAACACTGAAGCTTTCTTT
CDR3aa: CASSVTVNTEAFF

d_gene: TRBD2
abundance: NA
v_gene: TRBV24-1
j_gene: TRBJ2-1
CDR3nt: TGTGCCACCAGTGATTTGAACGCGGGGGGGGCTGTTAAAGCGGAGCAGTTCTTC
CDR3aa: CATSDLNAGGAVKAEQFF

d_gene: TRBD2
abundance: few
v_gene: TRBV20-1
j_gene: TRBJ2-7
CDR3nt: TGCAGTGCTAGTGGGGCTAGCGGAACCTACGAGCAGTACTTC
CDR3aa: CSASGASGTYEQYF

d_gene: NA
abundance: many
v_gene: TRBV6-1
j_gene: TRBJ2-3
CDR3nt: TGTGCCAGCATAAAGGGGAGGTGGGCAGATACGCAGTATTTT
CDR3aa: CASIKGRWADTQYF

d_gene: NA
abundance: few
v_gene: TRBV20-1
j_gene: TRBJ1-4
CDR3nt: TGCAGTGCTAGAGATCCCGGGCGGACTAATGAAAAACTGTTTTTT
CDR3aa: CSARDPGRTNEKLFF

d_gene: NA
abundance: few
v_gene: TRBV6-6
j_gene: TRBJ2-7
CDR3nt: TGTGCCAGCAAGGTGGCAGGTACCTACGAGCAGTACTTC
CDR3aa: CASKVAGTYEQYF

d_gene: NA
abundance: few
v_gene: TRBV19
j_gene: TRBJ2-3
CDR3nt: TGTGCCACCGGTGTGGGCGGGGTTGCAGATACGCAGTATTTT
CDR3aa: CATGVGGVADTQYF

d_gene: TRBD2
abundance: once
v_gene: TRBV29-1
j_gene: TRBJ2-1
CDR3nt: TGCAGCGTTGATACTAGCGGGAGCTACAGTGAGCAGTTCTTC
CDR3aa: CSVDTSGSYSEQFF

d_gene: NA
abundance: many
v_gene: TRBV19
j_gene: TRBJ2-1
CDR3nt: TGTGCCAGTAGTATAGATCGAGCGGCTTTTAGTGAGCAGTTCTTC
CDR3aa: CASSIDRAAFSEQFF

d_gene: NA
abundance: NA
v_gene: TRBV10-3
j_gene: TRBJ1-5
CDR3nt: TGTGCCATCAGTGACACAGGCGTCAGGGGAAATCAGCCCCAGCATTTT
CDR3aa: CAISDTGVRGNQPQHF

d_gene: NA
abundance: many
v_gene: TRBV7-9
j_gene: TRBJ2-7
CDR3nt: TGTGCCAGCAGCCGCCGAACTAGCCGGGATTATTGGGAGCAGTACTTC
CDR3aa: CASSRRTSRDYWEQYF

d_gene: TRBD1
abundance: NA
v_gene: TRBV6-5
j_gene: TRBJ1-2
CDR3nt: TGTGCCAGCCGGGGGGATAGGGGGCTGAGTGGCTACACCTTC
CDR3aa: CASRGDRGLSGYTF

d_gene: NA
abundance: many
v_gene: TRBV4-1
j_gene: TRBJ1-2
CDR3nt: TGCGCCAGCAGCCAACAGGAAACTAACTATGGCTACACCTTC
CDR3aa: CASSQQETNYGYTF

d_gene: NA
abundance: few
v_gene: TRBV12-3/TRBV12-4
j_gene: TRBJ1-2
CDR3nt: TGTGCCAGCAGTTTAGTTTCAGCCTATGGCTACACCTTC
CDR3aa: CASSLVSAYGYTF

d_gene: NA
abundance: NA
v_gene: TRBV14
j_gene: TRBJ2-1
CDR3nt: TGTGCCAGCAGCCTTAGTCCTGGTCTACCCAATGAGCAGTTCTTC
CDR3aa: CASSLSPGLPNEQFF